What follows are 13 T cell receptor beta chains derived from one specimen sequenced in a study of cytomegalovirus exposure and HLA in healthy donors (TCRdb year 2017). The library was produced with the immunoSEQ multiplex PCR assay. The multiplex PCR relied on a mix of 60 forward primers for TCR Vbeta segments and 13 reverse primers for TCR Jbeta segments. TCRdb obtained this table from immuneACCESS and retained in-frame rearrangements with V and J assigned. These tables miss some clones; where compared with another copy, unresolved V genes account for less than half of the shortfall, and the remainder is unexplained. The sample records under 200,000 clones, roughly four fifths of which are singletons. The ten largest make up 2.5% to 3% of the sample. Sequencing input: PBMCs. These receptors came from a woman in her forties or fifties in good health and CMV-seropositive.

This chain uses TRBV5-4 with TRBJ1-1; D possibly corresponds to TRBD1 (5 bases). CDR1 is SGHNT, CDR2 YYREEE, per germline (reference sequence). V dropped 2 bases and J dropped 0 bases, with 14 bases sitting between them. This CDR3 has 16 amino acids. The CDR3 DNA reads as TGTGCCAGCAGCTTAAGTGCGTCAGGGTTGAACACTGAAGCTTTCTTT. Amino acid sequence: CASSLSASGLNTEAFF. The variable domain in full, completed from reference TRBV5-4 and TRBJ1-1, reads ETGVTQSPTHLIKTRGQQVTLRCSSQSGHNTVSWYQQALGQGPQFIFQYYREEENGRGNFPPRFSGLQFPNYSSELNVNALELDDSALYLCASSLSASGLNTEAFFGQGTRLTVV.

The J gene is TRBJ1-1, the V gene TRBV15, with 7 bases aligning to TRBD1. From germline, CDR1 is LNHNV and CDR2 YYDKDF (reference sequence). The CDR3 is 14 amino acids. Losses at the gene ends were 3 bases for V and 11 bases for J; bases not matched to a gene: 12. Here the CDR3 reads CATSRETGDLEAFF. The DNA of the CDR3 is TGTGCCACCAGCAGGGAAACAGGGGACCTGGAGGCTTTCTTT.

This chain connects TRBV7-3 to TRBJ2-6, with a possible D match to TRBD1 (5 bases). The CDR3 loop spans 15 amino acids. Trimming removed 4 bases from V and 4 bases from J, with 11 bases in between. Germline CDR1 SGHTA, CDR2 FQGTGA. The CDR3 nucleotides read TGTGCCAGCAGCTCGTCAGGGTCCGGGGCCAACGTCCTGACTTTC. This translates into CASSSSGSGANVLTF. Full variable domain (outside the CDR3, taken from reference TRBV7-3 and TRBJ2-6): GAGVSQTPSNKVTEKGKYVELRCDPISGHTALYWYRQSLGQGPEFLIYFQGTGAADDSGLPNDRFFAVRPEGSVSTLKIQRTERGDSAVYLCASSSSGSGANVLTFGAGSRLTVL.

CDR3 protein: CASSLLAGGKYEQYF. The CDR3, as DNA: TGCGCCAGCAGCCTACTAGCGGGGGGGAAATACGAGCAGTACTTC. V is TRBV5-1 and J is TRBJ2-7, with 13 bases aligning to TRBD2. Germline V lookup: CDR1 SGHRS, CDR2 YFSETQ. V was pared by 4 bases and J by 4 bases, with 5 bases of the junction left unmatched. The CDR3 covers 15 residues.

The table lists this clone with a few counts. The chain combines TRBV27 with TRBJ2-7; 7 nucleotides align to TRBD1. Germline assignment: CDR1 MNHEY and CDR2 SMNVEV (reference sequence). The CDR3 sequence is 14 residues long. With V trimmed by 8 bases and J by 7 bases, 14 bases remained unmatched. The CDR3 reads CASSAFEGAGEQYF. In DNA, the CDR3 is TGTGCCAGCTCCGCTTTTGAGGGGGCCGGAGAGCAGTACTTC.

The chain joins TRBV5-5 to TRBJ2-1; D is perhaps TRBD2 (5 bases). Germline CDR1 reads SGHKS; CDR2 reads YYEKEE (reference sequence). The CDR3 contains 15 residues. V was shortened by 4 bases and J by 2 bases, with 13 bases between the two germline ends. This CDR3 reads CASSPFLAAYNEQFF. CDR3 DNA sequence: TGTGCCAGCAGCCCGTTTCTAGCTGCCTACAATGAGCAGTTCTTC.

The chain recombines TRBV28 with TRBJ1-2; 8 positions match TRBD1. Germline V gives CDR1 MDHEN, CDR2 SYDVKM. The CDR3 spans 16 residues. With 5 bases clipped from V and 1 base from J, the junction kept 9 bases outside the gene matches. Written as DNA, the CDR3 is TGTGCCAGCAGTGACGCCGGGACAGGCCTTAACTATGGCTACACCTTC. Its translation: CASSDAGTGLNYGYTF.

The rearrangement links TRBV10-3 to TRBJ1-3; 9 bases fit TRBD1. CDR3 length: 15 amino acids. Germline CDR1 ENHRY, CDR2 SYGVKD. V dropped 6 bases and J dropped 0; count of bases not matched to a gene: 3. The CDR3 coding sequence is TGTGCCATCAGCGGACAGGGGAGCTCTGGAAACACCATATATTTT. Residues: CAISGQGSSGNTIYF.

A few counts support this clone. This chain connects TRBV11-1 to TRBJ2-5; D is perhaps TRBD1 (6 bases). Trimming removed 2 bases from V and 4 bases from J, with 14 bases in between. The CDR3 is made up of 15 amino acids. The germline V gene encodes CDR1 SGHAT and CDR2 FQDESV (reference sequence). The CDR3 loop is CASSLTGLGAETQYF. The CDR3 bases are TGTGCCAGCAGCTTAACAGGGCTGGGGGCAGAGACCCAGTACTTC.

The chain recombines TRBV11-2 with TRBJ2-5, with TRBD2 matching over 12 bases. The V gene end was trimmed by 7 bases and the J gene end by 2 bases; junction bases not matched to a gene: 8. This CDR3 spans 16 amino acids. In germline, CDR1 is SGHAT, CDR2 FQNNGV. CDR3 in amino acids: CASNPGGTSGQETQYF. As DNA, the CDR3 is TGTGCCAGCAACCCCGGGGGGACTAGCGGGCAAGAGACCCAGTACTTC.

This clone was seen a few times. CDR3 in amino acids: CASSYSGGNYEQYF. The CDR3 DNA reads TGTGCCAGCAGTTACTCGGGGGGAAACTACGAGCAGTACTTC. J is TRBJ2-7 and V is TRBV6-5; perhaps TRBD2 as D (6 bases). The ends were cut back, 0 bases at V and 3 bases at J, with 9 bases in the middle. The V gene's germline CDR1 is MNHEY and CDR2 SVGAGI. The CDR3 consists of 14 residues.

The chain joins TRBV5-1 to TRBJ1-1; possible D gene TRBD1, 6 bases. The CDR3 spans 13 residues. V gave up 1 base and J gave up 7 bases, with 11 bases separating them. Germline V gene lookup returns CDR1 SGHRS and CDR2 YFSETQ. The CDR3 DNA reads TGCGCCAGCAGCTTGCAGGGGAAGGGTGAAGCTTTCTTT. It translates to CASSLQGKGEAFF. Together with reference TRBV5-1 and TRBJ1-1, the CDR3 gives the full variable domain: KAGVTQTPRYLIKTRGQQVTLSCSPISGHRSVSWYQQTPGQGLQFLFEYFSETQRNKGNFPGRFSGRQFSNSRSEMNVSTLELGDSALYLCASSLQGKGEAFFGQGTRLTVV.

The chain links TRBV5-1 to TRBJ2-6; D is unresolved. The CDR3 length is 16 residues. Trimming took 3 bases from V and 0 from J, leaving 10 bases between them. Germline V gives CDR1 SGHRS, CDR2 YFSETQ. This CDR3 is CASSSGYRSGANVLTF. CDR3 in DNA: TGCGCCAGCAGCTCAGGATACCGCTCTGGGGCCAACGTCCTGACTTTC.